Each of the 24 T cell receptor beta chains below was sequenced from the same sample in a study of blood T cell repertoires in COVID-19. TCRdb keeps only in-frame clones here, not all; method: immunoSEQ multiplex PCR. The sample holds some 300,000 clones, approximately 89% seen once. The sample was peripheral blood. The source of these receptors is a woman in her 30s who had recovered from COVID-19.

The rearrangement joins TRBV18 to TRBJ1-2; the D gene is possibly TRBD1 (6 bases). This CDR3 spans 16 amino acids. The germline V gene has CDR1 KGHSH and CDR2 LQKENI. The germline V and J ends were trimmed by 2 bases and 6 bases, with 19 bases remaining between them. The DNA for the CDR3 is TGTGCCAGCTCACCAACACCGGGACAACACCGGGATGGCTACACCTTC. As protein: CASSPTPGQHRDGYTF.

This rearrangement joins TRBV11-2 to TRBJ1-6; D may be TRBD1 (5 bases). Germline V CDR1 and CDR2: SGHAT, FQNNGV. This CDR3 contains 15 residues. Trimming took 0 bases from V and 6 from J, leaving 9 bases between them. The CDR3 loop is CASSLDPGLNSPLHF. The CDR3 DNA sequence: TGTGCCAGCAGCTTAGATCCGGGACTTAATTCACCCCTCCACTTT.

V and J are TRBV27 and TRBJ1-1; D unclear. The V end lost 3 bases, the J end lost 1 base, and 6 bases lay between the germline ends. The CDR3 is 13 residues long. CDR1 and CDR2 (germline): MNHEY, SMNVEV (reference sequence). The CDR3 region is CASSFNGNTEAFF. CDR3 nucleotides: TGTGCCAGCAGTTTTAACGGGAACACTGAAGCTTTCTTT.

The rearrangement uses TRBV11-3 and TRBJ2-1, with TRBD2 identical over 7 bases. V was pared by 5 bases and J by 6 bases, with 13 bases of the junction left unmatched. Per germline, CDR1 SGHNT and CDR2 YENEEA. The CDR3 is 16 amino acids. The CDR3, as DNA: TGTGCCAGCAGCCCTCGGTTTGCGGGGGTGTCCAATGAGCAGTTCTTC. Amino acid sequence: CASSPRFAGVSNEQFF.

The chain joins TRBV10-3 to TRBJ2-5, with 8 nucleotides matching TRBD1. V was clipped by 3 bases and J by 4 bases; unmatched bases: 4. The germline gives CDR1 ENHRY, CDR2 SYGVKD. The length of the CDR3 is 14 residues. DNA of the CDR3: TGTGCCATCAGTGACGGACAGGGTGGAGAGACCCAGTACTTC. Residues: CAISDGQGGETQYF.

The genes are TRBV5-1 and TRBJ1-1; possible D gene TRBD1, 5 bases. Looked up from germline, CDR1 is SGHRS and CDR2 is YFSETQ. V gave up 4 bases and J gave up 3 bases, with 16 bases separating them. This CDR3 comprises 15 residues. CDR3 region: CASSVVAGWDTEAFF. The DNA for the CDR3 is TGCGCCAGCAGCGTTGTTGCAGGGTGGGACACTGAAGCTTTCTTT.

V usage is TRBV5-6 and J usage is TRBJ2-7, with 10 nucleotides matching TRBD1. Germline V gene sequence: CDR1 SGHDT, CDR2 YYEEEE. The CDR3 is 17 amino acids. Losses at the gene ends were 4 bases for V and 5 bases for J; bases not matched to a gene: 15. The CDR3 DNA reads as TGTGCCAGCAGCCCCAAACCACGGGACAGGGGTTTCAACGAGCAGTACTTC. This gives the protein CASSPKPRDRGFNEQYF.

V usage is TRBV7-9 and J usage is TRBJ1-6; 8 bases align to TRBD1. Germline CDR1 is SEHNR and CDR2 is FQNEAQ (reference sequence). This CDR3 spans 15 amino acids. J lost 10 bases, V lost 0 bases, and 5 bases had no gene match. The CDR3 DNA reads TGTGCCAGCAGCTTAGCGGGGACAGGTGAATCACCCCTCCACTTT. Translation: CASSLAGTGESPLHF. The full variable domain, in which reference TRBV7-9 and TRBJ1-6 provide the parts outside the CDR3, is DTGVSQNPRHKITKRGQNVTFRCDPISEHNRLYWYRQTLGQGPEFLTYFQNEAQLEKSRLLSDRFSAERPKGSFSTLEIQRTEQGDSAMYLCASSLAGTGESPLHFGNGTRLTVT.

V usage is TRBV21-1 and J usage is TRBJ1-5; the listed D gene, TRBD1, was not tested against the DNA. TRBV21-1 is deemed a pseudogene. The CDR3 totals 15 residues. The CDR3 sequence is CASSRIGGSNQPQHF. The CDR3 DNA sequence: TGTGCCAGCAGCCGTATAGGGGGCTCCAATCAGCCCCAGCATTTT.

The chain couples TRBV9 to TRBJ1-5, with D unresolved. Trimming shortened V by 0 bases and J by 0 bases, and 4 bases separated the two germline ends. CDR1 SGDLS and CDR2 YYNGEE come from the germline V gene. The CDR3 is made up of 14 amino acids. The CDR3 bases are TGTGCCAGCAGCGTAGGACTTAGCAATCAGCCCCAGCATTTT. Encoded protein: CASSVGLSNQPQHF.

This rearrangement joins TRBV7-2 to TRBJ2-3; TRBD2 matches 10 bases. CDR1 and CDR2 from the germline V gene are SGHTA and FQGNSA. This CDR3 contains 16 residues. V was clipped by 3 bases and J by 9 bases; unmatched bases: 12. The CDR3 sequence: CASSFTSGASQITQYF. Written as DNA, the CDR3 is TGTGCCAGCAGCTTTACTAGCGGGGCCTCCCAGATAACGCAGTATTTT.

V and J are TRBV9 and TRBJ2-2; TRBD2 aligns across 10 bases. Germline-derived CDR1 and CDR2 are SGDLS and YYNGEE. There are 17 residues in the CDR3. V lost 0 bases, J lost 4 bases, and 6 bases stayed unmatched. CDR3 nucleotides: TGTGCCAGCAGCGTAGGGTTGAGACTAGCGGGCACCGGGGAGCTGTTTTTT. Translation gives CASSVGLRLAGTGELFF.

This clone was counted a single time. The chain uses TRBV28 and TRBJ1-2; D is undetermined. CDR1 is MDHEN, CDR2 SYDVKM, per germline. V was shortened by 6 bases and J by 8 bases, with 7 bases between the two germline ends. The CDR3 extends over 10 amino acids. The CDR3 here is CASSGWGYTF. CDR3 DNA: TGTGCCAGCAGCGGTTGGGGCTACACCTTC.

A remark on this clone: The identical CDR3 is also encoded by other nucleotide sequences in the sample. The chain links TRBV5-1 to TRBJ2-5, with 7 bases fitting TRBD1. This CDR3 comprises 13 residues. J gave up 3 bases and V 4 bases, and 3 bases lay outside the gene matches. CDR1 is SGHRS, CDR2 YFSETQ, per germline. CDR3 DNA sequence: TGCGCCAGCAGCCGACAGGGCGAAGAGACCCAGTACTTC. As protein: CASSRQGEETQYF.

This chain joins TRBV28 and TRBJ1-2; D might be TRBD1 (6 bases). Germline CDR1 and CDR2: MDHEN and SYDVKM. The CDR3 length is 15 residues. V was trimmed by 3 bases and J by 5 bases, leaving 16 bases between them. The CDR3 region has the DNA TGTGCCAGCAGTTTCCCCAGGGGAAGGGGATATGGCTACACCTTC. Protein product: CASSFPRGRGYGYTF.

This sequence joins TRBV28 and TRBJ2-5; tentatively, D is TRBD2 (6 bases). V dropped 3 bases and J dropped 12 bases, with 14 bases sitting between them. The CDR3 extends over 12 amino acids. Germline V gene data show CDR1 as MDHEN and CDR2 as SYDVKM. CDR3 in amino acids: CASSLPGGPEYF. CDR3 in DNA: TGTGCCAGCAGTTTGCCCGGAGGGCCGGAGTACTTC.

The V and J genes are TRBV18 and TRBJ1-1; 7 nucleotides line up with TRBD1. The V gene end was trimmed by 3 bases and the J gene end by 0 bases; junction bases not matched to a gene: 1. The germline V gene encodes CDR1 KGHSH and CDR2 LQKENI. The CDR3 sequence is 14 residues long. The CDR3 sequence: CASSPQGVNTEAFF. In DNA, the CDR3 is TGTGCCAGCTCACCGCAGGGGGTGAACACTGAAGCTTTCTTT. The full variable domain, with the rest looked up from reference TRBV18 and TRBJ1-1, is NAGVMQNPRHLVRRRGQEARLRCSPMKGHSHVYWYRQLPEEGLKFMVYLQKENIIDESGMPKERFSAEFPKEGPSILRIQQVVRGDSAAYFCASSPQGVNTEAFFGQGTRLTVV.

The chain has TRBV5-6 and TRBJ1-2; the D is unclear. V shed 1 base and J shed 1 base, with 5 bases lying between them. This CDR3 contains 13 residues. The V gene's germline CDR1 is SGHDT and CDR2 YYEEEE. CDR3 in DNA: TGTGCCAGCAGCTTGACAGATAACTATGGCTACACCTTC. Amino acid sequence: CASSLTDNYGYTF.

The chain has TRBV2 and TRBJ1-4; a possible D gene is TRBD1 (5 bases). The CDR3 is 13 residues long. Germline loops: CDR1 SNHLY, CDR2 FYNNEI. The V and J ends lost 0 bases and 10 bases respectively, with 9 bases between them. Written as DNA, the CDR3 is TGTGCCAGCAGTGAAGCTCAGGGTCTAAAACTGTTTTTT. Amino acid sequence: CASSEAQGLKLFF.

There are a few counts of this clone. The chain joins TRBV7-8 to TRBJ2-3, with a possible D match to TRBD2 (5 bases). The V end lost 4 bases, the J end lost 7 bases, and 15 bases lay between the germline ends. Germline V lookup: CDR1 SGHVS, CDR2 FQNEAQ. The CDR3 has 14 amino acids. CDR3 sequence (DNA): TGTGCCAGCAGCTCCACGGGGTCTGCGAATACGCAGTATTTT. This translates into CASSSTGSANTQYF.

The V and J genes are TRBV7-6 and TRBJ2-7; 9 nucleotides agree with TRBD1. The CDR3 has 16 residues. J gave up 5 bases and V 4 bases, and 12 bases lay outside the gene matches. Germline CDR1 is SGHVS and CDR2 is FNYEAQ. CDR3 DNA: TGTGCCAGCAGCTCGACTCCGGGACAGGGTTTCGACGAGCAGTACTTC. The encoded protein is CASSSTPGQGFDEQYF.

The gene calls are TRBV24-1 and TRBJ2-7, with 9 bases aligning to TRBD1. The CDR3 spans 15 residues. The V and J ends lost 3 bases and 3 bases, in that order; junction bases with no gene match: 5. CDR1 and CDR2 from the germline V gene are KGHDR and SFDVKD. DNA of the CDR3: TGTGCCACCAGTGATCCATCGACAGGGGGCTACGAGCAGTACTTC. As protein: CATSDPSTGGYEQYF.

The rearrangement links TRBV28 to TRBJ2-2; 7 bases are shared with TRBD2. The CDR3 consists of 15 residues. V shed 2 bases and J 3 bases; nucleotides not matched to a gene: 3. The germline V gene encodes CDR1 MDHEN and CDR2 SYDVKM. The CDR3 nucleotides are TGTGCCAGCAGTTTAGGCGGGGGACACACCGGGGAGCTGTTTTTT. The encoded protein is CASSLGGGHTGELFF.

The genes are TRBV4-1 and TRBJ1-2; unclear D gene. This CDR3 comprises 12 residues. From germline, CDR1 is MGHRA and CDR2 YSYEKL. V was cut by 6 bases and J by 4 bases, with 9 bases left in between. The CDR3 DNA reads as TGCGCCAGCAGTCAGTCCTCCTATGGCTACACCTTC. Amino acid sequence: CASSQSSYGYTF.